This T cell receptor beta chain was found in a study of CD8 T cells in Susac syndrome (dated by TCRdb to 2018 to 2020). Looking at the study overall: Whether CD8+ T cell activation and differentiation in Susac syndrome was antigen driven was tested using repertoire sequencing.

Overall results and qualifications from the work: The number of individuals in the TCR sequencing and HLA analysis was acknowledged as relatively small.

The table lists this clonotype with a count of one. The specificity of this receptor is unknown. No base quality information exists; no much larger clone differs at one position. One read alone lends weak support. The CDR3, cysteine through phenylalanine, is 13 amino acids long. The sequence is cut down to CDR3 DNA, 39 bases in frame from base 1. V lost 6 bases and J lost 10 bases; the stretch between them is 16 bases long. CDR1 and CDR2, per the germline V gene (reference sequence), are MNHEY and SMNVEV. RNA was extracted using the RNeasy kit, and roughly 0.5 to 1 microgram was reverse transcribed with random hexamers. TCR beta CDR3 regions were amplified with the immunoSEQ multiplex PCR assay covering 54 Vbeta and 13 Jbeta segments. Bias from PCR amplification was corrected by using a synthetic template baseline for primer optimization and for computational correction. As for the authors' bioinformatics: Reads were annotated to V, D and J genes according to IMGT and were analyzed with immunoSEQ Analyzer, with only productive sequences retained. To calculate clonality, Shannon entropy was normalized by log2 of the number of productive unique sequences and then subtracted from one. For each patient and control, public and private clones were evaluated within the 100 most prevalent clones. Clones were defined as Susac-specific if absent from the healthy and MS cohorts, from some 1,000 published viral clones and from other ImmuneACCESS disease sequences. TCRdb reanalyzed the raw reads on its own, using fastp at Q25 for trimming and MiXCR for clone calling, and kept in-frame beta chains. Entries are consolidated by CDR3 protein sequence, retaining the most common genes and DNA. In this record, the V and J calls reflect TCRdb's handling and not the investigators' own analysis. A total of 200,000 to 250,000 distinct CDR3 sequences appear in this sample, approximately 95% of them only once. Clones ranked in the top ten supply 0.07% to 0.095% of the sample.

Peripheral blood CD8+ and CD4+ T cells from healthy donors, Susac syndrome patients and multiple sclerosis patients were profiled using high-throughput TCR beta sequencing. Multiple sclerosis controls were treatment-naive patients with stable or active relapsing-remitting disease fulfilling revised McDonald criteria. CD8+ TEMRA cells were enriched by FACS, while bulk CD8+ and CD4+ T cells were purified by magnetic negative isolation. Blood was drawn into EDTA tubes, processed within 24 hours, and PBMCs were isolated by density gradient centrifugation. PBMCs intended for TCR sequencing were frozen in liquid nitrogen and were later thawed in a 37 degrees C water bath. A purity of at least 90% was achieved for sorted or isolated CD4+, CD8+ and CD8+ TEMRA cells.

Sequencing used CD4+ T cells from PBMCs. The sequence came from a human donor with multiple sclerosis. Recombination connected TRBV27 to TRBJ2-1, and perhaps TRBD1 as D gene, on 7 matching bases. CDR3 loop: CASRAAGGWEQFF. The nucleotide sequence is TGTGCCAGCAGGGCCGCAGGGGGGTGGGAGCAGTTCTTC.